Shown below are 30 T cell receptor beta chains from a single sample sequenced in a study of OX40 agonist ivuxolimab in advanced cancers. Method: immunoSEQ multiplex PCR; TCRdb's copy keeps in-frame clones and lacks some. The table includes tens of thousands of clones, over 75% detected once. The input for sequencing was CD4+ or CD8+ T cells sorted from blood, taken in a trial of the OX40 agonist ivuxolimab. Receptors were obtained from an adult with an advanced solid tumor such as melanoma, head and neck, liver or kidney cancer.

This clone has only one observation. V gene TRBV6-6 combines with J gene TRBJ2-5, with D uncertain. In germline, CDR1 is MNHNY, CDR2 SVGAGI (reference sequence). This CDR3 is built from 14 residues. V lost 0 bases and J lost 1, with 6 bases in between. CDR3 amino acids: CASSYSVIQETQYF. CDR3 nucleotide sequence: TGTGCCAGCAGTTACTCAGTAATCCAAGAGACCCAGTACTTC.

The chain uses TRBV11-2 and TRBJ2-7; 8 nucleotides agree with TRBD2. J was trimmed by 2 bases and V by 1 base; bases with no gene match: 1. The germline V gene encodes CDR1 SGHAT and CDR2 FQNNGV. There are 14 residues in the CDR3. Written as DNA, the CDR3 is TGTGCCAGCAGCTTAGGAGCGGGAGCCTACGAGCAGTACTTC. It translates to CASSLGAGAYEQYF.

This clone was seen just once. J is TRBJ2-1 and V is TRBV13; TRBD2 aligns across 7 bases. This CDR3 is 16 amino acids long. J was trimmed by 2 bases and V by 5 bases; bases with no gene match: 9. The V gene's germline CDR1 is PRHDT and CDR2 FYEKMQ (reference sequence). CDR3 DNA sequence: TGTGCCAGCAGCCCCCCCGCGGGAGAGGCCTACAATGAGCAGTTCTTC. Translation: CASSPPAGEAYNEQFF.

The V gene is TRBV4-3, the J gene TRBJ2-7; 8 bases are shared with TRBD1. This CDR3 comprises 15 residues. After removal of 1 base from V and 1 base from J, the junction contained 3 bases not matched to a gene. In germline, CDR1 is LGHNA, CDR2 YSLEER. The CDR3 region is CASSQGTGGSYEQYF. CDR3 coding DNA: TGCGCCAGCAGCCAAGGAACAGGGGGTTCCTACGAGCAGTACTTC.

CDR3 amino acids: CASSPTGVYGYTF. Written as DNA, the CDR3 is TGCGCCAGCAGCCCGACAGGGGTTTATGGCTACACCTTC. This chain links TRBV4-1 with TRBJ1-2, with 8 bases aligning to TRBD1. The ends lost 4 bases at V and 5 bases at J; junction bases unmatched: 3. Germline CDR1 reads MGHRA; CDR2 reads YSYEKL. There are 13 residues in the CDR3.

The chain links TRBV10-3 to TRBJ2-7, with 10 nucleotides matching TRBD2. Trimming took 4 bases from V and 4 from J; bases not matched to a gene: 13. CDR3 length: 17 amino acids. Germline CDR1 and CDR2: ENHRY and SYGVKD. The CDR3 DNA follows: TGTGCCATCAGTGGCACTAGCGGGATAACGATGAGTTACGAGCAGTACTTC. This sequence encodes CAISGTSGITMSYEQYF.

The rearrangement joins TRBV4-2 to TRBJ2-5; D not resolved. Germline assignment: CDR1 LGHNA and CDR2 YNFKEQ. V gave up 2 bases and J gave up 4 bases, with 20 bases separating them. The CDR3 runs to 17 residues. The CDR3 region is CASSQPRLGSPLETQYF. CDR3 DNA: TGTGCCAGCAGCCAACCCCGGTTGGGTTCCCCCCTAGAGACCCAGTACTTC.

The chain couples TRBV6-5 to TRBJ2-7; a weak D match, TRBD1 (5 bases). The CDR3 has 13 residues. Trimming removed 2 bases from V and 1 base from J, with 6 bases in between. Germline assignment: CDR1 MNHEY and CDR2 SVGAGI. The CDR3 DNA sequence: TGTGCCAGCAGTTACCAGGGTTCCTACGAGCAGTACTTC. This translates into CASSYQGSYEQYF.

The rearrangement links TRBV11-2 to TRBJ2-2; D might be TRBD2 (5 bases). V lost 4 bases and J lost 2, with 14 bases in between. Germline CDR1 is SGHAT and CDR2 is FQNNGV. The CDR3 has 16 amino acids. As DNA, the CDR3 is TGTGCCAGCAGCTCGAGGGTCCAGAGTAACACCGGGGAGCTGTTTTTT. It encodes CASSSRVQSNTGELFF.

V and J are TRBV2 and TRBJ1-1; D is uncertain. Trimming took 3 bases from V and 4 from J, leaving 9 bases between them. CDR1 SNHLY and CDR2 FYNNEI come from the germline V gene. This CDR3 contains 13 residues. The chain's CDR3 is CASSDYMGTEAFF. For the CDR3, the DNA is TGTGCCAGCAGTGACTATATGGGCACTGAAGCTTTCTTT.

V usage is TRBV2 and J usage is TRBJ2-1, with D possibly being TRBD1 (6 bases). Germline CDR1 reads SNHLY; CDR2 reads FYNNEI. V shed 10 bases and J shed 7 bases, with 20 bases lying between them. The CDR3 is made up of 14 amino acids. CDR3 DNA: TGTGCCATCCTCACAGGGATTTTTGGGAATGAGCAGTTCTTC. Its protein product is CAILTGIFGNEQFF.

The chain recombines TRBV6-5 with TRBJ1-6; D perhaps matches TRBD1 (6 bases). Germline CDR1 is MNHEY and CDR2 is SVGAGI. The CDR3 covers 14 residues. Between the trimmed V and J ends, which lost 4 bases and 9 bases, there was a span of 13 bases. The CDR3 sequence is CASSFTGPGSPLHF. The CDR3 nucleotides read TGTGCCAGCAGTTTCACAGGGCCTGGTTCACCCCTCCACTTT.

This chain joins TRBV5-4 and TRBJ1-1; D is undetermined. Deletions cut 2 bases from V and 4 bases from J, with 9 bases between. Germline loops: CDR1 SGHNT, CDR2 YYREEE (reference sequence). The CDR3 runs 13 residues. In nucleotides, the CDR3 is TGTGCCAGCAGCTTTACTCGGGGCACTGAAGCTTTCTTT. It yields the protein CASSFTRGTEAFF.

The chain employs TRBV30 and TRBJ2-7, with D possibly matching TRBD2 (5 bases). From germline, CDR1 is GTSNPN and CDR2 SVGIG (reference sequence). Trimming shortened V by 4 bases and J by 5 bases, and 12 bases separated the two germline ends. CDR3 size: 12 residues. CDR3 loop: CAWTEVEDEQYF. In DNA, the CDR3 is TGTGCCTGGACAGAAGTGGAGGACGAGCAGTACTTC.

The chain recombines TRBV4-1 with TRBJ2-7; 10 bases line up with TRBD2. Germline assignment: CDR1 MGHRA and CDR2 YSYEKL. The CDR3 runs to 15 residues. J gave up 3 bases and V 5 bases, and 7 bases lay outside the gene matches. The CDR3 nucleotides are TGCGCCAGCAGCAACCCGGGACTAGCGAGCTACGAGCAGTACTTC. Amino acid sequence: CASSNPGLASYEQYF.

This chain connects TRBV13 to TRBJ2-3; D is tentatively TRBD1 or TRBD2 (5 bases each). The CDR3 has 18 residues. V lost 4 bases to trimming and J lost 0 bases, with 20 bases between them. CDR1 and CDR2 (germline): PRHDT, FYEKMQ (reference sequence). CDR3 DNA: TGTGCCAGCAGCTCGGCCGGGACCCAAGCCTTAAGCACAGATACGCAGTATTTT. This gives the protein CASSSAGTQALSTDTQYF.

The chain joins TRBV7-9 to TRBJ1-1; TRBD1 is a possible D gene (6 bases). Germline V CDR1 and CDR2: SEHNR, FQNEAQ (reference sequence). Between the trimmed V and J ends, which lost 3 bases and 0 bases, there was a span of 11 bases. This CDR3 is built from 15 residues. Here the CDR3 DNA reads TGTGCCAGCAGCTTTATACAGGGCGTGAACACTGAAGCTTTCTTT. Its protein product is CASSFIQGVNTEAFF.

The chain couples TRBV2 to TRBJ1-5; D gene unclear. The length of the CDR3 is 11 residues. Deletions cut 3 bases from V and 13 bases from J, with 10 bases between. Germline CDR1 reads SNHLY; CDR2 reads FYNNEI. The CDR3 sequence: CASSDFYSQHF. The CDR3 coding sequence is TGTGCCAGCAGTGACTTTTATTCTCAGCATTTT.

The CDR3 region has the DNA TGTGCCAGCAGCCAAGGGACACCTTATGGCTACACCTTC. Its protein is CASSQGTPYGYTF. This chain joins TRBV14 and TRBJ1-2; tentative D call: TRBD1 (5 bases). Germline V gives CDR1 SGHDN, CDR2 FVKESK. V was cut by 1 base and J by 5 bases, with 8 bases left in between. The CDR3 sequence is 13 residues long.

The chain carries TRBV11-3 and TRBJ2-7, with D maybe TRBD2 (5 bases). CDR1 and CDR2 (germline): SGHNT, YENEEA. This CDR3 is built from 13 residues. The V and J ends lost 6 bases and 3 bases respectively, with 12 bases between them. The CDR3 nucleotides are TGTGCCAGCAGAGGTCCCGGGGACTACGAGCAGTACTTC. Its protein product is CASRGPGDYEQYF.

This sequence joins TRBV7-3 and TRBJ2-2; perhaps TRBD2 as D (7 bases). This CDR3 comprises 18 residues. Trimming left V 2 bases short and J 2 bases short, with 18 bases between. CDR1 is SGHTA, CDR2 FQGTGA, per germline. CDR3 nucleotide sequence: TGTGCCAGCAGCTTATACCCCGCGGGGGCCGATAACACCGGGGAGCTGTTTTTT. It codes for CASSLYPAGADNTGELFF.

In DNA, the CDR3 is TGTGCCAGTAGCATGACCCCAGGGGGGTCCTACGAGCAGTACTTC. Its translation is CASSMTPGGSYEQYF. The chain links TRBV19 to TRBJ2-7; tentatively, D is TRBD1 (7 bases). The CDR3 runs 15 residues. From germline, CDR1 is LNHDA and CDR2 SQIVND (reference sequence). With 6 bases removed from V and 1 base from J, the gap between germline ends came to 16 bases.

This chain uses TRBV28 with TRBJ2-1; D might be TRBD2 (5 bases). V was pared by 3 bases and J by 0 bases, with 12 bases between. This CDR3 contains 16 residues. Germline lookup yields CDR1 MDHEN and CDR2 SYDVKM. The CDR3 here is CASSFRGLSSYNEQFF. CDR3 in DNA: TGTGCCAGCAGTTTCCGCGGGCTAAGCTCCTACAATGAGCAGTTCTTC.

In DNA, the CDR3 is TGTGCCAGCAGCTTCCCCCCTGACTCCAACACCGGGGAGCTGTTTTTT. Amino acids: CASSFPPDSNTGELFF. The genes are TRBV7-9 and TRBJ2-2; no firm D call. This CDR3 is built from 16 residues. V lost 3 bases and J 2 bases, leaving 13 bases between the germline ends. The germline V gene encodes CDR1 SEHNR and CDR2 FQNEAQ (reference sequence).

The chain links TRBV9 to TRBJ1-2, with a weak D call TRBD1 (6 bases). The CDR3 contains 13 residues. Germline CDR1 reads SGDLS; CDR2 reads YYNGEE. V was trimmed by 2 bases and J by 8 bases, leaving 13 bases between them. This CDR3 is CASSVVTGSGYTF. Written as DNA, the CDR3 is TGTGCCAGCAGCGTCGTTACAGGGTCCGGCTACACCTTC.

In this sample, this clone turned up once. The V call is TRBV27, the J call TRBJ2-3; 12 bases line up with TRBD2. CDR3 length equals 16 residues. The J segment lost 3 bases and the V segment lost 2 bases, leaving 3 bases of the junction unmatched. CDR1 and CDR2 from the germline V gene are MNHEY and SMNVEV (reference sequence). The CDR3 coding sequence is TGTGCCAGCAGTTTAATCCTAGCGGGGGGGACAGATACGCAGTATTTT. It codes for CASSLILAGGTDTQYF.

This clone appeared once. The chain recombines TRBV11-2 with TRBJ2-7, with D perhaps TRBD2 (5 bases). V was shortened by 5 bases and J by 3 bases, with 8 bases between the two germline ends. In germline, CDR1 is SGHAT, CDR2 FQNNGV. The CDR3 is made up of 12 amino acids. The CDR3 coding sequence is TGTGCCAGCAGCACCGGGGTCTACGAGCAGTACTTC. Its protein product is CASSTGVYEQYF.

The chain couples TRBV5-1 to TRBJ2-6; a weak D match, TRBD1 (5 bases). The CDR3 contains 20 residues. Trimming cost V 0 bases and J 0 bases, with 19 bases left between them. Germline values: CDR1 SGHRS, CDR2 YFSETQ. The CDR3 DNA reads TGCGCCAGCAGCTTGGAGGGGAATAAACACCTAATCTCTGGGGCCAACGTCCTGACTTTC. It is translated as CASSLEGNKHLISGANVLTF.

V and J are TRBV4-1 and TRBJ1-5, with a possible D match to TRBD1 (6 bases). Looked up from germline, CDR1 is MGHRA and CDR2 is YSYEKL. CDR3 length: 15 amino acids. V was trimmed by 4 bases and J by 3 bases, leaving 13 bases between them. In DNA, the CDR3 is TGCGCCAGCAGCCCCGCCGCAGGGGTCAATCAGCCCCAGCATTTT. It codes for CASSPAAGVNQPQHF.

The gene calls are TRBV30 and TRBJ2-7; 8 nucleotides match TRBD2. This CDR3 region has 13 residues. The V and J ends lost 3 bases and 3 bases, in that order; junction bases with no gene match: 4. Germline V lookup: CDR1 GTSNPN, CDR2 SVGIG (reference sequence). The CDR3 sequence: CAWSYGGDYEQYF. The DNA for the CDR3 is TGTGCCTGGAGCTACGGGGGGGACTACGAGCAGTACTTC.